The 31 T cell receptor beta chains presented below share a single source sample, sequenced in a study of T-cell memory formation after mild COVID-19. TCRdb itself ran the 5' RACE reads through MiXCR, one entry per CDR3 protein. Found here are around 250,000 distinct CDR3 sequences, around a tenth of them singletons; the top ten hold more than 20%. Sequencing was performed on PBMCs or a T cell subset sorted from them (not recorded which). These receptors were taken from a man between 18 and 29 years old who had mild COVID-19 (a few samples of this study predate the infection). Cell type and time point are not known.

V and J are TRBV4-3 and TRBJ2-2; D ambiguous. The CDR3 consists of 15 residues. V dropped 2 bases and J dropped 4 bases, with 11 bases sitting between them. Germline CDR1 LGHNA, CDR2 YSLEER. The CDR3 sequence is CASSQPDLGTGELFF. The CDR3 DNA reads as TGCGCCAGCAGCCAACCAGACCTCGGCACCGGGGAGCTGTTTTTT.

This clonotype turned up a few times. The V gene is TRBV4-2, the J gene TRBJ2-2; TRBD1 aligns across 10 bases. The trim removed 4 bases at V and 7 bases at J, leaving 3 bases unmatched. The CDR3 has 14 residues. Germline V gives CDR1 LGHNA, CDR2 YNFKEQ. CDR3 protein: CASSRTGGDGELFF. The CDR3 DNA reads TGTGCCAGCAGCCGGACAGGGGGTGACGGGGAGCTGTTTTTT.

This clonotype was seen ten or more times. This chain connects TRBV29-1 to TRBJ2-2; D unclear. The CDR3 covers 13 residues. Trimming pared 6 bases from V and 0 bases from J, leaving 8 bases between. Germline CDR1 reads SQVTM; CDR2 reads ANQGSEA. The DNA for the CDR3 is TGCAGCGTGAGACACACGAACACCGGGGAGCTGTTTTTT. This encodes CSVRHTNTGELFF.

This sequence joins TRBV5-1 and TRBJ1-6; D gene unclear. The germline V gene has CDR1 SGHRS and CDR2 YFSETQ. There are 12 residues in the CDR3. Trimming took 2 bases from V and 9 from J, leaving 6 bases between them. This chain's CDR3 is CASSFGRSPLHF. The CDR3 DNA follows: TGCGCCAGCAGCTTCGGTCGTTCACCCCTCCACTTT.

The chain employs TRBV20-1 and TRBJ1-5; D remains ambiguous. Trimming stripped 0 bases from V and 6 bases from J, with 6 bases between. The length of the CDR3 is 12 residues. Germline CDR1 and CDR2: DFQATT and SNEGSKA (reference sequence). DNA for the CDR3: TGCAGTGCTAGAGAAGGAGGTCAGCCCCAGCATTTT. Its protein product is CSAREGGQPQHF.

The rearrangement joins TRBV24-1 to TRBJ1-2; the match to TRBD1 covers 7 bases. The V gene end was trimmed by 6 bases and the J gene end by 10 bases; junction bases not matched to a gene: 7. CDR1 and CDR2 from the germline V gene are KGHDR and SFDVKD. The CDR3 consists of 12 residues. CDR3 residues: CATSSTGVVYTF. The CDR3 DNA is TGTGCCACCAGTTCCACAGGGGTGGTCTACACCTTC.

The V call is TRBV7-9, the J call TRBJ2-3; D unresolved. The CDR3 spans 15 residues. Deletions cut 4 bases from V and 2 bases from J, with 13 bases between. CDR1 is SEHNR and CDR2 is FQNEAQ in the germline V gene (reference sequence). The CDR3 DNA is TGTGCCAGCAGCTCCCGACTGCCAGTCACAGATACGCAGTATTTT. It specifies CASSSRLPVTDTQYF.

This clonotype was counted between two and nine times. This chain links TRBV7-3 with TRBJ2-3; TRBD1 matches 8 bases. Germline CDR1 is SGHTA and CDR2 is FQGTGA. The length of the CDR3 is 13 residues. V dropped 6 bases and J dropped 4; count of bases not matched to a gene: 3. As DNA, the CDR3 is TGTGCCAGCAGTACGACAGGGGCAGATACGCAGTATTTT. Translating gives CASSTTGADTQYF.

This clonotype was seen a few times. CDR3 in DNA: TGTGCCAGCAGCTCCCTAGCGGGGGGGGGATACAATGAGCAGTTCTTC. Its translation: CASSSLAGGGYNEQFF. The chain couples TRBV7-9 to TRBJ2-1; 12 bases are shared with TRBD2. The CDR3 has 16 residues. Germline assignment: CDR1 SEHNR and CDR2 FQNEAQ (reference sequence). V shed 4 bases, J shed 4 bases, and the junction held 5 bases outside the gene matches.

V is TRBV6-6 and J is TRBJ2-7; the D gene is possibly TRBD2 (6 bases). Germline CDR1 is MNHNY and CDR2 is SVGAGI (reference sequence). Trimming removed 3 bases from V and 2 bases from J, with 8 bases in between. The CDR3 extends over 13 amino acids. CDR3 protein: CASSYGRTYEQYV. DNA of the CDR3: TGTGCCAGCAGTTATGGGAGGACCTACGAGCAGTACGTC.

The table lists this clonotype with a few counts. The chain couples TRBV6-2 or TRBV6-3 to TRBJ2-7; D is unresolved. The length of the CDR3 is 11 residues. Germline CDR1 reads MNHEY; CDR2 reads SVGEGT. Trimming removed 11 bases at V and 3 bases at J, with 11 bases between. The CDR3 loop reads CAPQYLYEQYV. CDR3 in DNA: TGTGCCCCCCAGTACCTCTACGAGCAGTACGTC.

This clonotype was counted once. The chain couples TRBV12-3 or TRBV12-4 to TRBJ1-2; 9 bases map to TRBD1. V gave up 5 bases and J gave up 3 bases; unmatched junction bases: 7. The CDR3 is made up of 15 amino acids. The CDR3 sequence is CASSVQGASYYGYTF. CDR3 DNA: TGTGCCAGCAGTGTACAGGGGGCGTCTTACTATGGCTACACCTTC.

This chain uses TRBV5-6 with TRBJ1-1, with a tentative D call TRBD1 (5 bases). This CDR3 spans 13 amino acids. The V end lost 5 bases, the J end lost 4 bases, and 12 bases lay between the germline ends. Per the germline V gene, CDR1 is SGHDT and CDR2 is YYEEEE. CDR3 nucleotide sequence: TGTGCCAGCAGAGCGGGACTGATCACTGAAGCTTTCTTT. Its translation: CASRAGLITEAFF.

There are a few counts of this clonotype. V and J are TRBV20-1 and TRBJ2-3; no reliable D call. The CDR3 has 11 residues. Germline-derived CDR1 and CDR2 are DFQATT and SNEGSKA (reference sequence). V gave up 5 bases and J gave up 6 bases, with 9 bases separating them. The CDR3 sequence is CSAETGDTQYF. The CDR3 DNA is TGCAGTGCTGAGACCGGGGATACGCAGTATTTT.

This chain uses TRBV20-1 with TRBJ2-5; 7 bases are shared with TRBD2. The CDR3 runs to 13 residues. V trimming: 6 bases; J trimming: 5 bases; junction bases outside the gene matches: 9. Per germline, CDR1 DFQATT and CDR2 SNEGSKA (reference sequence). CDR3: CSAPGLSGETQYF. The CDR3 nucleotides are TGCAGTGCGCCGGGACTATCGGGCGAGACCCAGTACTTC.

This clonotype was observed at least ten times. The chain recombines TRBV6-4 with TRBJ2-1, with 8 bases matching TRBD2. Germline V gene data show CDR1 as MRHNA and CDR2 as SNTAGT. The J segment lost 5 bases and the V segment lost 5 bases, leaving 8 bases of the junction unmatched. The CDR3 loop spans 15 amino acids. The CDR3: CASSPFGGANNEQFF. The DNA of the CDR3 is TGTGCCAGCAGTCCCTTCGGGGGGGCTAACAATGAGCAGTTCTTC.

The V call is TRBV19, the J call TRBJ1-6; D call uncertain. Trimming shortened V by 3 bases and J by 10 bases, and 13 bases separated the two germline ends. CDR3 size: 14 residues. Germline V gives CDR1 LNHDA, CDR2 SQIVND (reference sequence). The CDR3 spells CASSIRRGRSPLHF. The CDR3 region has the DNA TGTGCCAGTAGTATTCGCCGCGGGCGCTCACCCCTCCACTTT.

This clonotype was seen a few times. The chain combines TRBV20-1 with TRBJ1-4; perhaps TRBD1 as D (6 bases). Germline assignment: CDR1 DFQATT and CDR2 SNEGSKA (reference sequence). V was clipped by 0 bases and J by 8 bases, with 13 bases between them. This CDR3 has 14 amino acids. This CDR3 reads CSARDRRRGEKLFF. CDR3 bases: TGCAGTGCTAGAGATAGGCGGAGGGGGGAAAAACTGTTTTTT.

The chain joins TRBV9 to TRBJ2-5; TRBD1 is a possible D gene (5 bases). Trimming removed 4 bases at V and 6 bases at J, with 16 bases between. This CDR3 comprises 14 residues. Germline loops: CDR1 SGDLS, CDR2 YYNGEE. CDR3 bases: TGTGCCAGCAGCCCCGGGTGGGGCAGAAAGACCCAGTACTTC. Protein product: CASSPGWGRKTQYF.

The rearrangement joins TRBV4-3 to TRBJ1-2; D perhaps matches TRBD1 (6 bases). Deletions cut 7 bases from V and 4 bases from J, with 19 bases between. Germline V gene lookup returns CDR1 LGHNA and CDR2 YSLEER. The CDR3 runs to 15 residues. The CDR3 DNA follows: TGCGCCAGCACCCGGCAGGCAGGGGACTCCTATGGCTACACCTTC. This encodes CASTRQAGDSYGYTF.

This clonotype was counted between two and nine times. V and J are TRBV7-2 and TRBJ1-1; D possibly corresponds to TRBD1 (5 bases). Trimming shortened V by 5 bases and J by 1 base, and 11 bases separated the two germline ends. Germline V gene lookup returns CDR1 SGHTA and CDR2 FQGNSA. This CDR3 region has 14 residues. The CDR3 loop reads CASSHPGGNTEAFF. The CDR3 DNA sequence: TGTGCCAGCAGCCACCCGGGGGGGAACACTGAAGCTTTCTTT. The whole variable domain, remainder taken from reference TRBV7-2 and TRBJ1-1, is GAGVSQSPSNKVTEKGKDVELRCDPISGHTALYWYRQSLGQGLEFLIYFQGNSAPDKSGLPSDRFSAERTGGSVSTLTIQRTQQEDSAVYLCASSHPGGNTEAFFGQGTRLTVV.

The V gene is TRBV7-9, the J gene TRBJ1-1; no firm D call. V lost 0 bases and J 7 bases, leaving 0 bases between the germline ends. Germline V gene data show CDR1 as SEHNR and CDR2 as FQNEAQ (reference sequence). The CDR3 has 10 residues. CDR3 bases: TGTGCCAGCAGCTTAGCTGAAGCTTTCTTT. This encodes CASSLAEAFF.

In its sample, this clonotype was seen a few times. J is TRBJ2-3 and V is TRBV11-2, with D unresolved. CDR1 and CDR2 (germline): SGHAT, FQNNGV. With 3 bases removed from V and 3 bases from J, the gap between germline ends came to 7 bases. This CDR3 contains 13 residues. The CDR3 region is CASSFFATDTQYF. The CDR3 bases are TGTGCCAGCAGCTTCTTCGCGACAGATACGCAGTATTTT.

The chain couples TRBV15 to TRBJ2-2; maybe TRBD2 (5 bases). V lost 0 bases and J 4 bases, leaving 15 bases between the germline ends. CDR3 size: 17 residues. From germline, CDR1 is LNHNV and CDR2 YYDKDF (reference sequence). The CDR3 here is CATSRDHGLRGTGELFF. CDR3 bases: TGTGCCACCAGCAGAGATCACGGGCTCCGGGGCACCGGGGAGCTGTTTTTT.

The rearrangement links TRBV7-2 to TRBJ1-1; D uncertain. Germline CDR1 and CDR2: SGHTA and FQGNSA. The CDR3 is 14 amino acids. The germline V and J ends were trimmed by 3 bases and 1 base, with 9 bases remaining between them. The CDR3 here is CASSFGSPNTEAFF. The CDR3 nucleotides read TGTGCCAGCAGCTTTGGGTCCCCGAACACTGAAGCTTTCTTT.

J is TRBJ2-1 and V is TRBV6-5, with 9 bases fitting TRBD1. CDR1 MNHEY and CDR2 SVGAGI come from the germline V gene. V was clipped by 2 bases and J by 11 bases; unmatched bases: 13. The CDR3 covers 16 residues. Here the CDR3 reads CASSYVGQGRPIKQFF. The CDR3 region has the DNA TGTGCCAGCAGTTACGTGGGACAGGGTCGGCCTATTAAGCAGTTCTTC.

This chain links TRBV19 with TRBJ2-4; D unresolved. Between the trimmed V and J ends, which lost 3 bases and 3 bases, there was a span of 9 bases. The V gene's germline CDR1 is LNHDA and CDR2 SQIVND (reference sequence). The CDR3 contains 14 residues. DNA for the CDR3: TGTGCCAGTAGTATGTTCAGGATCAAAAACATTCAGTACTTC. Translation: CASSMFRIKNIQYF.

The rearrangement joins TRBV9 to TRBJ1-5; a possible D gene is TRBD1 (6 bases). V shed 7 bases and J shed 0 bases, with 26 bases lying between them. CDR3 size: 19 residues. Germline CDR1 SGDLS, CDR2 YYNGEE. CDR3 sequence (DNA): TGTGCCAGCTCCCCCGGGGTGGGGGGCGGTGATTATAGCAATCAGCCCCAGCATTTT. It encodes CASSPGVGGGDYSNQPQHF.

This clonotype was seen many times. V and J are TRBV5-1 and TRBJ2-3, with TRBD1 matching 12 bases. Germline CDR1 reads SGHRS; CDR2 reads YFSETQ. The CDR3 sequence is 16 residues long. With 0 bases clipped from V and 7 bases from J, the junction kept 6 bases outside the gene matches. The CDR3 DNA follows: TGCGCCAGCAGCTTGGCCGGGACAGGGGGCGCAAATACGCAGTATTTT. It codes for CASSLAGTGGANTQYF.

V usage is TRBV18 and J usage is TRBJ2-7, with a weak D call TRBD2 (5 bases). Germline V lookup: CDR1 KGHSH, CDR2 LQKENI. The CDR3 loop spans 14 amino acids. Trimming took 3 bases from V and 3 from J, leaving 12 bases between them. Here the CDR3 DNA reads TGTGCCAGCTCACCCACCGGAGGAGGCTACGAGCAGTACGTC. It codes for CASSPTGGGYEQYV.

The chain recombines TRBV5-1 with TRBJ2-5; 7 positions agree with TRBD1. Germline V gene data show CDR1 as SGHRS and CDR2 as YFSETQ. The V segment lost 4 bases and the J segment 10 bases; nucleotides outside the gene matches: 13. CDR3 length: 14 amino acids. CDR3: CASSVQQGSGDQYF. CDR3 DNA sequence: TGCGCCAGCAGCGTACAACAGGGGAGTGGGGACCAGTACTTC.